This entry concerns a single T cell receptor (beta chain). The protocol was immunoSEQ multiplex PCR, while the TCRdb copy is restricted to in-frame clones and leaves out a portion. The sample carries some 130,000 clones, approximately 82% recorded once. The sample originates from a study of cytomegalovirus exposure and HLA in healthy donors. Sequences were obtained from PBMCs. The TCR was taken from a man aged 25 to 45 in good health and CMV-seropositive.

The CDR3 DNA follows: TGTGCCAGCAGCGCGATGACTAGCGGGAAGGAGACCCAGTACTTC. Amino acid sequence: CASSAMTSGKETQYF. J is TRBJ2-5 and V is TRBV2; 11 bases match TRBD2. V dropped 6 bases and J dropped 5; count of bases not matched to a gene: 8. The CDR3 extends over 15 amino acids. The germline CDR1 and CDR2 sequences are SNHLY and FYNNEI.